Sequencing of this T cell receptor beta chain was carried out in a study of T cell responses to AZD1222 COVID-19 vaccine. Measured with immunoSEQ multiplex PCR; TCRdb has only the in-frame clones, and not every one. Of roughly 97,000 clones in the sample, over 75% were seen once. CDR1 and CDR2 from the germline V gene are MRHNA and SNTAGT. The CDR3 has 17 residues. The V gene lost 6 bases and the J gene lost 0 bases, with 17 bases spanning the gap. To note about this clone: What it binds is not known. Other DNA sequences in the same sample also yield this CDR3.

Overall study results and limits: Regions 160-218 and 743-854 dominated among vaccine-associated CD4 TCRs spanning spike. A mostly white British donor set with more females was recruited, and clonal diversity was possibly underestimated. The study identified only six AZD1222 recipients as seropositive at baseline. Repertoire collection took place solely once the T cell response had peaked.

The receptor was isolated from an adult in good health. This sample comprised peripheral blood, obtained on day 0 of AZD1222 vaccination. V gene TRBV6-4 combines with J gene TRBJ1-4, with D tentatively TRBD1 (6 bases). The CDR3 DNA reads as TGTGCCAGCAGGGGGCGGGGGGCGCCGGCAACTAATGAAAAACTGTTTTTT. Translating it yields CASRGRGAPATNEKLFF.